These 18 T cell receptor beta chains share one sample of origin, sequenced in a study of vaccination and CD4 T cells after COVID-19. The antigens for these receptors are not known. The assay that was used to sequence DNA from cultured CD4+ T cells was the Oncomine TCR Beta short-read assay. TCRdb reprocessed the PCR reads with MiXCR, giving one entry per CDR3 protein. The profile covers about 23,000 distinct CDR3 sequences, with around two fifths appearing a single time and under 6.5% taken by the ten largest. Regarding time point: late sampling 161 to 241 days after vaccination in three convalescent patients. The treatment denotes: roughly 11-day PBMC culture with coronavirus spike peptide pools or control peptides (ViraFEST assay). The specimen was CD4+ T cells from blood, cultured in vitro, collected about 7 months after SARS-CoV-2 vaccination. These receptors originate from a human donor who had recovered from COVID-19.

The rearrangement links TRBV29-1 to TRBJ2-7; no clear D gene. CDR1 and CDR2 (germline): SQVTM, ANQGSEA. CDR3 length equals 11 residues. Trimming left V 7 bases short and J 2 bases short, with 9 bases between. The CDR3 DNA reads TGCAGCGCCACGGCCCCCTACGAGCAGTACTTC. Protein product: CSATAPYEQYF.

This clonotype was counted once. The chain employs TRBV19 and TRBJ1-5; D is perhaps TRBD1 (5 bases). The germline V gene has CDR1 LNHDA and CDR2 SQIVND (reference sequence). The CDR3 has 14 residues. V was trimmed by 4 bases and J by 6 bases, leaving 13 bases between them. The CDR3 reads CASSTGETTQPQHF. CDR3 DNA: TGTGCCAGTAGTACGGGGGAAACTACTCAGCCCCAGCATTTT.

The CDR3 protein is CASNERGQETQYF. CDR3 sequence (DNA): TGTGCCAGCAACGAACGGGGTCAAGAGACCCAGTACTTC. The chain links TRBV28 to TRBJ2-5; D perhaps matches TRBD2 (5 bases). The CDR3 totals 13 residues. The germline V gene encodes CDR1 MDHEN and CDR2 SYDVKM. Trimming took 7 bases from V and 2 from J, leaving 11 bases between them.

The genes are TRBV28 and TRBJ2-3, with 7 bases aligning to TRBD2. CDR1 and CDR2 from the germline V gene are MDHEN and SYDVKM. The CDR3 covers 16 residues. Trimming took 4 bases from V and 2 from J; bases not matched to a gene: 9. The CDR3 sequence is CASSSPLGGDTDTQYF. In nucleotides, the CDR3 is TGTGCCAGCAGTTCTCCCCTGGGAGGGGACACAGATACGCAGTATTTT.

The CDR3 nucleotides are TGTGCCAGCAGCTCCACCAGTACCGGTGGGGTCTCTGGAAACACCATATATTTT. It yields the protein CASSSTSTGGVSGNTIYF. The rearrangement links TRBV7-6 to TRBJ1-3; D is unresolved. CDR3 length: 18 amino acids. Trimming stripped 4 bases from V and 0 bases from J, with 19 bases between. Germline loops: CDR1 SGHVS, CDR2 FNYEAQ.

The chain couples TRBV19 to TRBJ2-3; the match to TRBD1 covers 7 bases. This CDR3 contains 14 residues. CDR1 LNHDA and CDR2 SQIVND come from the germline V gene (reference sequence). Trimming took 9 bases from V and 2 from J; bases not matched to a gene: 8. CDR3 region: CASRQGSVTDTQYF. DNA of the CDR3: TGTGCCAGCAGACAGGGATCGGTCACAGATACGCAGTATTTT.

The rearrangement joins TRBV20-1 to TRBJ2-1; 8 bases match TRBD1. This CDR3 comprises 16 residues. Trimming at V came to 0 bases and at J to 4 bases, leaving 8 bases not matched to a gene. CDR1 and CDR2 (germline): DFQATT, SNEGSKA (reference sequence). CDR3 loop: CSARDLTGVSYNEQFF. For the CDR3, the DNA is TGCAGTGCTAGAGACCTGACAGGGGTCTCGTACAATGAGCAGTTCTTC.

On this clonotype: At one end the junction does not follow the germline gene, possibly because of a read error. This sequence joins TRBV20-1 and TRBJ2-7; 8 nucleotides match TRBD1. Per the germline V gene, CDR1 is DFQATT and CDR2 is SNEGSKA (reference sequence). The CDR3 spans 15 residues. In DNA form, the CDR3 reads TGCAGTGCGCTTAATCGACAGGGGAACTCCAACGAGCAGTACTTC. Translation: CSALNRQGNSNEQYF.

The chain recombines TRBV20-1 with TRBJ2-5; D not resolved. Germline V lookup: CDR1 DFQATT, CDR2 SNEGSKA (reference sequence). The CDR3 is 13 amino acids. CDR3 amino acids: CSPNNPSGETQYF. In DNA, the CDR3 is TGCAGCCCTAATAACCCTTCCGGAGAGACCCAGTACTTC.

This clonotype showed up just once. The V and J genes are TRBV28 and TRBJ1-6; no firm D call. The CDR3 has 13 residues. The germline V gene encodes CDR1 MDHEN and CDR2 SYDVKM. V shed 3 bases and J shed 5 bases, with 5 bases lying between them. The CDR3 bases are TGTGCCAGCAGTTTTCTTCATAATTCACCCCTCCACTTT. This translates into CASSFLHNSPLHF.

The V gene is TRBV24-1, the J gene TRBJ1-2, with 7 bases matching TRBD1. With 3 bases clipped from V and 4 bases from J, the junction kept 7 bases outside the gene matches. The length of the CDR3 is 15 residues. Per the germline V gene, CDR1 is KGHDR and CDR2 is SFDVKD. CDR3 sequence reads: CATSDTQGLGYGYTF. CDR3 DNA: TGTGCCACCAGTGATACACAGGGGCTAGGCTATGGCTACACCTTC.

V gene TRBV10-2 combines with J gene TRBJ2-5, with TRBD1 matching 10 bases. CDR1 WSHSY and CDR2 SAAADI come from the germline V gene. There are 15 residues in the CDR3. Germline trimming cut 6 bases from V and 5 bases from J; bases unmatched to any gene: 9. CDR3 sequence (DNA): TGCGCCAGCAGCCGGGACAGGGGTGGAGGTGAGACCCAGTACTTC. Residues: CASSRDRGGGETQYF.

A single count supports this clonotype. The V and J genes are TRBV19 and TRBJ1-5, with D possibly TRBD1 on 5 matching bases. V was cut by 3 bases and J by 2 bases, with 17 bases left in between. The V gene's germline CDR1 is LNHDA and CDR2 SQIVND (reference sequence). The CDR3 is 17 residues long. In DNA form, the CDR3 reads TGTGCCAGTAGTATTCCGTCCCGGGGCAGCGGCAATCAGCCCCAGCATTTT. It is translated as CASSIPSRGSGNQPQHF.

This clonotype was seen only a few times. V usage is TRBV20-1 and J usage is TRBJ1-6; D is unclear. This CDR3 comprises 15 residues. Per the germline V gene, CDR1 is DFQATT and CDR2 is SNEGSKA (reference sequence). V was cut by 4 bases and J by 4 bases, with 14 bases left in between. CDR3 in amino acids: CSAKPGSGYNSPLHF. In DNA form, the CDR3 reads TGCAGTGCTAAACCGGGGTCGGGTTATAATTCACCCCTCCACTTT.

This clonotype has more than one count but fewer than ten. This chain joins TRBV28 and TRBJ2-5, with 7 nucleotides matching TRBD2. The CDR3 totals 17 residues. Trimming cost V 2 bases and J 4 bases; bases outside gene matches: 13. Germline V gene sequence: CDR1 MDHEN, CDR2 SYDVKM. DNA of the CDR3: TGTGCCAGCAGTTTACGGGGTGGGGAGGGCCGATCAGAGACCCAGTACTTC. This translates into CASSLRGGEGRSETQYF.

V gene TRBV28 combines with J gene TRBJ2-3; 7 positions match TRBD2. J lost 14 bases, V lost 1 base, and 9 bases had no gene match. Germline CDR1 MDHEN, CDR2 SYDVKM. The CDR3 contains 13 residues. The CDR3 nucleotides read TGTGCCAGCAGTTTATTGACGGCGGGAGCTCGGTATTTT. Protein sequence: CASSLLTAGARYF.

This clonotype was picked up a small number of times. V gene TRBV6-5 combines with J gene TRBJ2-5; weak D call: TRBD2 (6 bases). Trimming stripped 0 bases from V and 5 bases from J, with 7 bases between. This CDR3 contains 13 residues. Germline V gives CDR1 MNHEY, CDR2 SVGAGI. The CDR3 is CASSYSTRETQYF. For the CDR3, the DNA is TGTGCCAGCAGTTACTCGACTAGGGAGACCCAGTACTTC.

The count of this clonotype is one. The chain has TRBV28 and TRBJ1-2; perhaps TRBD1 as D (5 bases). The CDR3 has 14 residues. The V gene lost 2 bases and the J gene lost 6 bases, with 13 bases spanning the gap. The V gene's germline CDR1 is MDHEN and CDR2 SYDVKM. For the CDR3, the DNA is TGTGCCAGCAGTTTAGGGGCCGGGGGGGATGGCTACACCTTC. This sequence encodes CASSLGAGGDGYTF.